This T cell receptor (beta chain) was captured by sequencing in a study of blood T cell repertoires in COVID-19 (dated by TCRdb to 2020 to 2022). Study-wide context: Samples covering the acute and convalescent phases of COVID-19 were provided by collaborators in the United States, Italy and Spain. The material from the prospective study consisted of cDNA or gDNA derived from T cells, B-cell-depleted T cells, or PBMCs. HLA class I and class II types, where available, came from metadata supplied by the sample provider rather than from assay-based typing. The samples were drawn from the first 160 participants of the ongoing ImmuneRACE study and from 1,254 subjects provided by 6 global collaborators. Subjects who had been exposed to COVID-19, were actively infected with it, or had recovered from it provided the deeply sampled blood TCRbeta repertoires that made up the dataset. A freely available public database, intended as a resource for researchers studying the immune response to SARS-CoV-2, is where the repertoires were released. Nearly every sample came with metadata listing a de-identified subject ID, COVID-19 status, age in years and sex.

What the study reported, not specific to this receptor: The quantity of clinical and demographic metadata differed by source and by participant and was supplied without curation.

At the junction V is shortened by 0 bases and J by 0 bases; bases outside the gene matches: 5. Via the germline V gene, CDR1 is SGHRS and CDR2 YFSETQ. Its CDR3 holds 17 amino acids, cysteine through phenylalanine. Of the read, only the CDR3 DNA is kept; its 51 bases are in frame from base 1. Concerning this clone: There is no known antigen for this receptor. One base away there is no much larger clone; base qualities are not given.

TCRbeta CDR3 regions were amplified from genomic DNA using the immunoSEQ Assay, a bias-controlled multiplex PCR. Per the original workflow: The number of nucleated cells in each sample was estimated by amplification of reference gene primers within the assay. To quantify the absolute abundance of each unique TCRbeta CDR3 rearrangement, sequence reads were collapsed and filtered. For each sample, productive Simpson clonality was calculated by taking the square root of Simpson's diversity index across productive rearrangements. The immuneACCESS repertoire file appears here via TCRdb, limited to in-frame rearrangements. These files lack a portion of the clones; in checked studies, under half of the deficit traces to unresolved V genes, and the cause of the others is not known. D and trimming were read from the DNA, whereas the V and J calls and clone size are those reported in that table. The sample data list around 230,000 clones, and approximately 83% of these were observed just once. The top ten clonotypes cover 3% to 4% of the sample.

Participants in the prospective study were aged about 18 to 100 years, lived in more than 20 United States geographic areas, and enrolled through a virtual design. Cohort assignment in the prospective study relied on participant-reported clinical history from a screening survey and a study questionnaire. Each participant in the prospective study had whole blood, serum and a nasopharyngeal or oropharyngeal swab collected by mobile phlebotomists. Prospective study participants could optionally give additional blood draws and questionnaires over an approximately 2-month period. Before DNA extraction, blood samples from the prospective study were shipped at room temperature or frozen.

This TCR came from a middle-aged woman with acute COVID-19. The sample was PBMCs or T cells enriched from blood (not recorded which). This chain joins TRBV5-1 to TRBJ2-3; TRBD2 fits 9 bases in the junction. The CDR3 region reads CASSLAVTSGSTDTQYF. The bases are TGCGCCAGCAGCTTGGCCGTTACTAGCGGGAGCACAGATACGCAGTATTTT.